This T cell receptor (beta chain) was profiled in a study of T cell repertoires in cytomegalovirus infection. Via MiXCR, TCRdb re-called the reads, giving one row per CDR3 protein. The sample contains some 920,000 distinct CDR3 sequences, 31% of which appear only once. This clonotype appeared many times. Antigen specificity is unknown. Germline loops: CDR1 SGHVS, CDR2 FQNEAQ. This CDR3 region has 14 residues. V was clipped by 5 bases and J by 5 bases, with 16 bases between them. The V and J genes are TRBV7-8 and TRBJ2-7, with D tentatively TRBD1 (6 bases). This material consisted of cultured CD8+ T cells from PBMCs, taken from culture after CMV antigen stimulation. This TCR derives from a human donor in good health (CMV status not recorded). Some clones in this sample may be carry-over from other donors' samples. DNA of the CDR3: TGTGCCAGCAGCCAAACAGGGTACAGCGACGAGCAGTACTTC. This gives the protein CASSQTGYSDEQYF.